Listed below are T cell receptor beta chains from one sample, sequenced in a study of shared clonotypes between healthy human individuals. The method was immunoSEQ multiplex PCR; TCRdb's version includes in-frame clones alone and lacks a portion of them. The sample records hundreds of thousands of clones, approximately 74% being singletons. Sequenced material: memory CD4+ T cells sorted from blood. The receptors here all came from a woman in her thirties in good health. Both conserved end residues are part of each CDR3. A D gene is named only where the DNA matches it firmly. Expanded clones are given a class, and other clones once, few, many or no size at all.

CASSRRDTQYF,TGTGCCAGCAGTAGGCGAGATACGCAGTATTTT,NA,NA,TRBV2,TRBJ2-3
CASSPRDRGFYEQYF,TGTGCCAGCAGCCCACGGGACAGGGGGTTCTACGAGCAGTACTTC,TRBD1,NA,TRBV5-6,TRBJ2-7
CASSSQSADNSYEQYF,TGTGCCAGCTCATCACAATCCGCGGACAACTCCTACGAGCAGTACTTC,NA,NA,TRBV18,TRBJ2-7
CASSKPGTGGLAGVPGELFF,TGTGCCAGCAGCAAACCCGGGACAGGAGGACTAGCGGGAGTGCCCGGGGAGCTGTTTTTT,TRBD2,NA,TRBV27,TRBJ2-2
CASSEAKVAGVAETQYF,TGTGCCAGCAGTGAAGCCAAGGTAGCGGGAGTAGCAGAGACCCAGTACTTC,TRBD2,NA,TRBV6-1,TRBJ2-5
CASTNHASNQPQHF,TGTGCCAGTACGAACCACGCAAGCAATCAGCCCCAGCATTTT,NA,NA,TRBV19,TRBJ1-5
CASRSPGETQYF,TGTGCCAGTAGGTCCCCGGGAGAGACCCAGTACTTC,NA,NA,TRBV19,TRBJ2-5
CASSLLYEKLFF,TGTGCCAGCAGCTTGTTGTATGAAAAACTGTTTTTT,NA,NA,TRBV5-5,TRBJ1-4
CAWSDPRRKNIQYF,TGTGCCTGGAGTGACCCACGCCGAAAAAACATTCAGTACTTC,NA,NA,TRBV30,TRBJ2-4
CASSQDGAGLGELFF,TGCGCCAGCAGCCAAGACGGAGCGGGATTGGGGGAGCTGTTTTTT,TRBD2,NA,TRBV4-1,TRBJ2-2
CASTVEGLGLYEQYF,TGTGCCAGCACCGTTGAGGGACTGGGCCTCTACGAGCAGTACTTC,NA,NA,TRBV2,TRBJ2-7
CAWSGGTVNTEAFF,TGTGCCTGGAGTGGAGGGACAGTGAACACTGAAGCTTTCTTT,TRBD1,NA,TRBV30,TRBJ1-1
CASSPREGGRWDEQFF,TGTGCCAGCAGCCCCCGGGAGGGCGGTCGGTGGGATGAGCAGTTCTTC,TRBD2,NA,TRBV11-1,TRBJ2-1
CASSSSGTGGHYGYTF,TGTGCCAGCAGTTCCTCCGGGACAGGGGGCCATTATGGCTACACCTTC,TRBD1,few,TRBV28,TRBJ1-2
CAHRASGANVLTF,TGTGCCCATCGGGCCTCTGGGGCCAACGTCCTGACTTTC,NA,few,TRBV2,TRBJ2-6
CATNQGWGRPKYEQYF,TGTGCCACAAACCAGGGGTGGGGGAGGCCGAAGTACGAGCAGTACTTC,NA,NA,TRBV28,TRBJ2-7
CASSDRGRWETQYF,TGCGCCAGCAGTGATCGAGGGCGTTGGGAGACCCAGTACTTC,NA,NA,TRBV10-2,TRBJ2-5
CASSLAGDGYEQYF,TGCGCCAGCAGCTTGGCCGGGGACGGCTACGAGCAGTACTTC,NA,NA,TRBV5-1,TRBJ2-7
CASKTWITGATEAFF,TGTGCCAGTAAAACTTGGATTACAGGGGCGACTGAAGCTTTCTTT,TRBD1,NA,TRBV19,TRBJ1-1
CASSLRTGNTEAFF,TGTGCCAGCAGCCTCCGGACAGGGAACACTGAAGCTTTCTTT,TRBD1,once,TRBV7-8,TRBJ1-1
CASSGVTGGRQPQHF,TGTGCCAGCAGTGGGGTGACAGGAGGCAGACAGCCCCAGCATTTT,NA,NA,TRBV28,TRBJ1-5
CAWSTGGNEQFF,TGTGCCTGGAGTACAGGGGGCAATGAGCAGTTCTTC,TRBD1,NA,TRBV30,TRBJ2-1
CAISGTASVYEQYF,TGTGCCATCAGTGGGACCGCAAGCGTCTACGAGCAGTACTTC,NA,NA,TRBV10-3,TRBJ2-7
CASSIDRGWGTQYF,TGTGCCAGCAGTATAGACAGGGGGTGGGGGACCCAGTACTTC,TRBD1,NA,TRBV28,TRBJ2-5
CASSLGGGGAGYGYTF,TGCGCCAGCAGCTTGGGAGGAGGGGGCGCGGGCTATGGCTACACCTTC,TRBD1,NA,TRBV5-1,TRBJ1-2
CASKEYSGNTIYF,TGTGCCAGCAAGGAATACTCTGGAAACACCATATATTTT,NA,NA,TRBV28,TRBJ1-3
CAWRVSGTDTQYF,TGTGCCTGGAGAGTCAGTGGCACAGATACGCAGTATTTT,NA,NA,TRBV30,TRBJ2-3
CASSRGQATTNEKLFF,TGCGCCAGCAGCCGCGGACAGGCGACAACTAATGAAAAACTGTTTTTT,TRBD1,NA,TRBV4-1,TRBJ1-4
CASSSVPTYEQYF,TGTGCCAGCAGCTCCGTCCCAACCTACGAGCAGTACTTC,NA,NA,TRBV28,TRBJ2-7
CASSLAPSGSSSYNEQFF,TGCGCCAGCAGCTTGGCCCCTAGCGGGAGTAGTTCCTACAATGAGCAGTTCTTC,TRBD2,NA,TRBV5-1,TRBJ2-1
CASSERLAVDTQYF,TGTGCCAGCAGTGAACGGCTAGCTGTAGATACGCAGTATTTT,NA,NA,TRBV2,TRBJ2-3
CAISQDRSSYEQYF,TGTGCCATCAGCCAGGACAGAAGCTCCTACGAGCAGTACTTC,NA,NA,TRBV10-3,TRBJ2-7
CASSLGTSGGEQFF,TGTGCCAGCAGCCTCGGGACTAGCGGGGGAGAGCAGTTCTTC,TRBD2,NA,TRBV9,TRBJ2-1
CASSSGTGGLDSEAFF,TGTGCCAGCAGTTCCGGGACAGGGGGCTTGGACTCTGAAGCTTTCTTT,TRBD1,NA,TRBV28,TRBJ1-1
CASSIGTLSNTDTQYF,TGCGCCAGCAGCATAGGGACACTATCAAACACAGATACGCAGTATTTT,NA,NA,TRBV5-1,TRBJ2-3
CASSPRTSGSNEQFF,TGTGCCAGCAGCCCCCGGACTAGCGGGAGTAATGAGCAGTTCTTC,TRBD2,few,TRBV7-6,TRBJ2-1
CASSPHQGGTGEYGYTF,TGTGCCAGCAGTCCTCACCAGGGGGGCACAGGCGAGTATGGCTACACCTTC,TRBD1,NA,TRBV28,TRBJ1-2
CATSFKTAGNTIYF,TGTGCCACCAGCTTTAAAACAGCTGGAAACACCATATATTTT,NA,few,TRBV15,TRBJ1-3
CASSQGTRDGDTQYF,TGTGCCAGCAGCCAGGGCACTCGCGACGGAGATACGCAGTATTTT,NA,NA,TRBV4-2,TRBJ2-3
CATRGANQPQHF,TGTGCCACTCGCGGGGCTAATCAGCCCCAGCATTTT,NA,few,TRBV6-1,TRBJ1-5
CASSLGSGAYNEQFF,TGCGCCAGCAGCTTGGGCAGCGGGGCGTACAATGAGCAGTTCTTC,TRBD2,NA,TRBV5-1,TRBJ2-1
CASSESEPHQPQHF,TGTGCCAGCAGTGAATCCGAACCTCATCAGCCCCAGCATTTT,NA,few,TRBV6-1,TRBJ1-5
CASSLFGQGTDTQYF,TGTGCCAGCAGTTTATTTGGACAGGGCACAGATACGCAGTATTTT,TRBD1,NA,TRBV28,TRBJ2-3
CASSPAGGGAYEQYF,TGCGCCAGCAGCCCGGCTGGGGGCGGAGCCTACGAGCAGTACTTC,NA,NA,TRBV5-1,TRBJ2-7
CASSESPAGADTQYF,TGTGCCAGCAGTGAATCTCCAGCGGGAGCAGATACGCAGTATTTT,TRBD2,NA,TRBV2,TRBJ2-3
CASSLDRAKLLVSNQPQHF,TGTGCCAGCAGCTTAGACCGGGCCAAGCTTTTGGTGAGCAATCAGCCCCAGCATTTT,NA,NA,TRBV7-3,TRBJ1-5
CASRPTGLGDYGYTF,TGTGCCAGCAGGCCTACAGGGTTAGGGGACTATGGCTACACCTTC,NA,NA,TRBV6-6,TRBJ1-2
CASRTSGSPTQPQHF,TGTGCCAGCAGGACTTCCGGATCGCCGACTCAGCCCCAGCATTTT,NA,NA,TRBV2,TRBJ1-5
CASSHRSRSGANVLTF,TGTGCCAGCAGTCACAGGTCGCGCTCTGGGGCCAACGTCCTGACTTTC,NA,NA,TRBV27,TRBJ2-6
CASSAYSGTGGNEQYF,TGTGCCAGCAGTGCCTATTCCGGGACAGGGGGCAACGAGCAGTACTTC,TRBD1,many,TRBV25-1,TRBJ2-7
CASSRQRNTEAFF,TGTGCCAGCAGCCGACAAAGGAACACTGAAGCTTTCTTT,NA,NA,TRBV7-2,TRBJ1-1
CASSDARATAGYEKLFF,TGTGCCAGCAGCGACGCCCGGGCGACAGCGGGATATGAAAAACTGTTTTTT,NA,NA,TRBV7-9,TRBJ1-4
CASSLRAVAAREQYF,TGTGCCAGCAGCCTCCGGGCCGTAGCTGCGAGGGAGCAGTACTTC,NA,NA,TRBV27,TRBJ2-7
CASRVQGARLWAFF,TGTGCCAGCAGGGTACAGGGGGCGCGATTGTGGGCTTTCTTT,TRBD1,NA,TRBV28,TRBJ1-1
CASSLPPTDTQYF,TGTGCCAGCAGCTTACCGCCCACAGATACGCAGTATTTT,NA,NA,TRBV7-8,TRBJ2-3
CASSIGQDFYGYTF,TGTGCCAGTAGTATCGGACAGGACTTCTATGGCTACACCTTC,TRBD1,NA,TRBV19,TRBJ1-2
CASRLAGGTETQYF,TGTGCCAGCCGCCTAGCGGGAGGGACGGAGACCCAGTACTTC,TRBD2,few,TRBV6-1,TRBJ2-5
CASSLVRITGELFF,TGTGCCAGCAGCTTAGTTCGGATCACCGGGGAGCTGTTTTTT,NA,NA,TRBV5-5,TRBJ2-2
CAISESGYEQYF,TGTGCCATCAGTGAGTCGGGTTACGAGCAGTACTTC,NA,NA,TRBV10-3,TRBJ2-7
CASSQTSEQYF,TGTGCCAGCAGCCAGACTAGCGAGCAGTACTTC,NA,NA,TRBV11-1,TRBJ2-7